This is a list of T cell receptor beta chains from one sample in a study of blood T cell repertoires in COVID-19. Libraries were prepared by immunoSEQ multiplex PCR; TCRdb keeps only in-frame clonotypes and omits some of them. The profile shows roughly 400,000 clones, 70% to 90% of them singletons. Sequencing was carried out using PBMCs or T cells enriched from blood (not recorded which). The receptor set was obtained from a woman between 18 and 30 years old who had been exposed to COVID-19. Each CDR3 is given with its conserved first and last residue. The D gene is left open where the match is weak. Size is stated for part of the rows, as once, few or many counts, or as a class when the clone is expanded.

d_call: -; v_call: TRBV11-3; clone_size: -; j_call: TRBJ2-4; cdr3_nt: TGTGCCAGCAGCTTAGGGAGTACGGCGCCCATTCAGTACTTC; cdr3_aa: CASSLGSTAPIQYF
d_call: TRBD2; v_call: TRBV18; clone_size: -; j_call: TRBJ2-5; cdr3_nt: TGTGCCAGCTCACCGGGACTAGCGGCCCAAGAGACCCAGTACTTC; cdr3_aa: CASSPGLAAQETQYF
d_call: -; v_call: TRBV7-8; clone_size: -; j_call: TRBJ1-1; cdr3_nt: TGTGCCAGCACCTCCCGGGAGAGTAACACTGAAGCTTTCTTT; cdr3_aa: CASTSRESNTEAFF
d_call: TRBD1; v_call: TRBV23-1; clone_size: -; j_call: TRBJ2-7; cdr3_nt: TGCGCCAGTAGTAGTCCGGGACAGGGGTTCAACGAGCAGTACTTC; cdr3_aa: CASSSPGQGFNEQYF
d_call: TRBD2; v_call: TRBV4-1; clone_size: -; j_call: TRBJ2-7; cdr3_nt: TGCGCCAGCAGCCAAGAAGTTAGCGGGAGAGCCTACGAGCAGTACTTC; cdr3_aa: CASSQEVSGRAYEQYF
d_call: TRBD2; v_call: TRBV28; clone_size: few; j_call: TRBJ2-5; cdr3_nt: TGTGCCAGCAGACCCGTGGGACTAGCGGACCAAGAGACCCAGTACTTC; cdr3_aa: CASRPVGLADQETQYF
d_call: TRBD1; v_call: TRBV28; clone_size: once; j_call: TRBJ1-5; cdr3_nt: TGTGCCAGCAGCGCGCCATACAGGGGGTTCAATCAGCCCCAGCATTTT; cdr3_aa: CASSAPYRGFNQPQHF
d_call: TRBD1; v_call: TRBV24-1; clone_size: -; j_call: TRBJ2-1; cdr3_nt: TGTGCCACCAGTGACCCTCCGAGACAGGGTTACAATGAGCAGTTCTTC; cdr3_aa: CATSDPPRQGYNEQFF
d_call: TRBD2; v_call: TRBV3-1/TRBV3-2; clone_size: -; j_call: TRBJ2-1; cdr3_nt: TGTGCCAGCAGCCAAGAAAGACTAGCGGGTGTGTACAATGAGCAGTTCTTC; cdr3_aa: CASSQERLAGVYNEQFF
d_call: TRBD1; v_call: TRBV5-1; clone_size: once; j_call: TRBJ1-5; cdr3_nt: TGCGCCAGCAGCTTGGTGGCAGGGGGTGGTCAGCCCCAGCATTTT; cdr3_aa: CASSLVAGGGQPQHF
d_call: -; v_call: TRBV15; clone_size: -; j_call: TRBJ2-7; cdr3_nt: TGTGCCACCAGCAGAGATCTGGCGGGGAGGAGTAACGAGCAGTACTTC; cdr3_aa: CATSRDLAGRSNEQYF
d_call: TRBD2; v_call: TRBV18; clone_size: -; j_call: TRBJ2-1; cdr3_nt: TGTGCCAGCTCACCGGTTAGCGGGAGTGACAATGAGCAGTTCTTC; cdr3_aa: CASSPVSGSDNEQFF
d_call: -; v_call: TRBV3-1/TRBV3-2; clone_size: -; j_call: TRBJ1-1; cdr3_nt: TGTGCCAGCAGCCAAGATTGGGCGACAGGGAACACTGAAGCTTTCTTT; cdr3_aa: CASSQDWATGNTEAFF
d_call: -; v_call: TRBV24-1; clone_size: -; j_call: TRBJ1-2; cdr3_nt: TGTGCCACCAGTGATGCCCCTGCGGGGGGGGGAATATATGGCTACACCTTC; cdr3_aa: CATSDAPAGGGIYGYTF
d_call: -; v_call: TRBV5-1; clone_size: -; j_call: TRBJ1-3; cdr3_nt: TGCGCCAGCAGCTTCGAGACAGCCGGAAACACCATATATTTT; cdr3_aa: CASSFETAGNTIYF
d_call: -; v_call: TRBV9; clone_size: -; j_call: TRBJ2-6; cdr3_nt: TGTGCCAGCAGCGTAGACAGCTCTGGGGCCAACGTCCTGACTTTC; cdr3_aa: CASSVDSSGANVLTF
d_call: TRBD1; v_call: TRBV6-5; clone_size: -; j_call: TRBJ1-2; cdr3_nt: TGTGCCAGCGGAATTACAGGGGACTATGGCTACACCTTC; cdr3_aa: CASGITGDYGYTF
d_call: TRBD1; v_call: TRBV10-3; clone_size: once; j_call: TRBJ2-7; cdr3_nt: TGTGCCATCCAAGCCGGGACAGGGACCTACGAGCAGTACTTC; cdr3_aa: CAIQAGTGTYEQYF
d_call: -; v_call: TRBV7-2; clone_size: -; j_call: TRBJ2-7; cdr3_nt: TGTGCCAGCAGCTTAGCGGCGGGGGGGGCGACAGGGGCCTACGAGCAGTACTTC; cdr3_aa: CASSLAAGGATGAYEQYF
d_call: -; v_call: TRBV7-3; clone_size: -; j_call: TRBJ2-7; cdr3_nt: TGTGCCAGCAGCTTATCGGGGGTTTCCTACGAGCAGTACTTC; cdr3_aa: CASSLSGVSYEQYF
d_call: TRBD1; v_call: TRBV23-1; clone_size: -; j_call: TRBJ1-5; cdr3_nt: TGCGCCAGCAGTCAACATAGACCGGGACAGGGGGTAACCCAGCCCCAGCATTTT; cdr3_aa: CASSQHRPGQGVTQPQHF
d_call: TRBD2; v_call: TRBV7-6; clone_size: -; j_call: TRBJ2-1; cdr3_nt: TGTGCCAGCAGCTTAGGAGGCCCTACTAGCGGGGGGAACAATGAGCAGTTCTTC; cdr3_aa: CASSLGGPTSGGNNEQFF
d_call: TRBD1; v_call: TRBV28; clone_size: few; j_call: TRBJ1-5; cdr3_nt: TGTGCCAGCAGTTTGGGACAGGGGAATCAGCCCCAGCATTTT; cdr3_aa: CASSLGQGNQPQHF
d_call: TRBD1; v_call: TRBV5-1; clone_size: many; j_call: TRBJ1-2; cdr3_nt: TGCGCCAGCAGCAAGGACAGGGAGATAGGGGGCTACACCTTC; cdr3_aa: CASSKDREIGGYTF
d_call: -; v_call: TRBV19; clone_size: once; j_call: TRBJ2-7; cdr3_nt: TGTGCCAGTAGCTCCTACAGCTACGAGCAGTACTTC; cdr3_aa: CASSSYSYEQYF
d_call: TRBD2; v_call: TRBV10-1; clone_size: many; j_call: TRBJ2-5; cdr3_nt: TGCGCCAGCAGTGCTAGCGGGCGGGGGGAGACCCAGTACTTC; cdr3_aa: CASSASGRGETQYF
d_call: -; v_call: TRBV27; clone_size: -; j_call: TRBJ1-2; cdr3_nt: TGTGCCAGCATCGCCTTGGCGGCATTCCACTATGGCTACACCTTC; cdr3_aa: CASIALAAFHYGYTF
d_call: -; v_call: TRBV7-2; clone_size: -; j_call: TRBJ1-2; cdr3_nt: TGTGCCAGCAGCTTAAACAGGGCGACTACTAACTATGGCTACACCTTC; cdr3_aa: CASSLNRATTNYGYTF
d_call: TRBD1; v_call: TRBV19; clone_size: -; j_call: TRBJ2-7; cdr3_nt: TGTGCCAGTAGTTGGTCTGACAGGGGGTACGAGCAGTACTTC; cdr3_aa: CASSWSDRGYEQYF
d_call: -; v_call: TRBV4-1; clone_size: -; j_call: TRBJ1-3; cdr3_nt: TGCGCCAGCAGTCGGCCGGACAAACTATACTCTGGAAACACCATATATTTT; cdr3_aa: CASSRPDKLYSGNTIYF
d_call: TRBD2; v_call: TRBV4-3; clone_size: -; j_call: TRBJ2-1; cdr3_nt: TGCGCCAGCAGCCACGCACTAGCGGGGGGGCAGAATGAGCAGTTCTTC; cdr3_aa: CASSHALAGGQNEQFF
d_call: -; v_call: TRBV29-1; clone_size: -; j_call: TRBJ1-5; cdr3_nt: TGCAGCGTTTTGCCAGGGCAAGGGCAGCCCCAGCATTTT; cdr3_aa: CSVLPGQGQPQHF
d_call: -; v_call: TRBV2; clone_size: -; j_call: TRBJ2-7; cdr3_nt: TGTGCCCTACAGGGATCCGAGCAGTACTTC; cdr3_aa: CALQGSEQYF
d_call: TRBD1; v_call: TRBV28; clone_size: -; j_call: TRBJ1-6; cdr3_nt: TGTGCCAGCAGTTTAAACCCAGCCGGGACAGGGGGTTTGAGCTCCTATAATTCACCCCTCCACTTT; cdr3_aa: CASSLNPAGTGGLSSYNSPLHF
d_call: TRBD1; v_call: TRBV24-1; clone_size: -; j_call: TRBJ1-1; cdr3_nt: TGTGCCACCAGCGAACCGGGACAGGGTCAGTCTGAAGCTTTCTTT; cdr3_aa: CATSEPGQGQSEAFF
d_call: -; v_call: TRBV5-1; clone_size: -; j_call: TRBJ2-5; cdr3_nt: TGCGCCAGCAATTTGGGGGGACAGACTCAAGAGACCCAGTACTTC; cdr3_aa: CASNLGGQTQETQYF
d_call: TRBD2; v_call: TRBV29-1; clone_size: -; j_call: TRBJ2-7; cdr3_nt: TGCAGCGTTCCCAGCGGGAGGGCCGCCGGCGAGCAGTACTTC; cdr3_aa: CSVPSGRAAGEQYF
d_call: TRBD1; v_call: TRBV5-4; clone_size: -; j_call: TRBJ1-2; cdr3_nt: TGTGCCAGCAGCTTGGTGGGACAGGGGGTTGGCTACACCTTC; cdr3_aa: CASSLVGQGVGYTF
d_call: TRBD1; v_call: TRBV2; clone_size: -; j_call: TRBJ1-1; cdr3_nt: TGTGCCAGCAGCGGGACAGGGGGATCCACTGAAGCTTTCTTT; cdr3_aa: CASSGTGGSTEAFF
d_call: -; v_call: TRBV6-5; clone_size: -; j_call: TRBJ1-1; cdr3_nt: TGTGCCAGCAGACGCTTTACGCGGGGGAACACTGAAGCTTTCTTT; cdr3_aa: CASRRFTRGNTEAFF
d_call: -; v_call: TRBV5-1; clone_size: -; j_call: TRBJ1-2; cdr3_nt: TGCGCCAGCAGCGGGGCGGGGGACTATGGCTACACCTTC; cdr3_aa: CASSGAGDYGYTF
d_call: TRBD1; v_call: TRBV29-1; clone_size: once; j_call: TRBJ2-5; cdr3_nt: TGCAGCACCGGGACAGGGGGTTCCGTCGAGACCCAGTACTTC; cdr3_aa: CSTGTGGSVETQYF
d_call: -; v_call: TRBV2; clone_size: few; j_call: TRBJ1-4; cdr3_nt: TGTGCCAGCAGCCTGGGGAGACATAATGAAAAACTGTTTTTT; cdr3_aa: CASSLGRHNEKLFF
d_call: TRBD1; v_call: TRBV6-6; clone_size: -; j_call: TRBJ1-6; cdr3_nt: TGTGCCAGCAGTCGGGACAGGGGGCGCATCGGTTCACCCCTCCACTTT; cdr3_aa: CASSRDRGRIGSPLHF
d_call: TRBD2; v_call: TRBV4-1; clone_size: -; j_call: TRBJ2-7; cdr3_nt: TGCGCCAGCAGCCAAGTGGCTAGCGGCACCTACGAGCAGTACTTC; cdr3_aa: CASSQVASGTYEQYF
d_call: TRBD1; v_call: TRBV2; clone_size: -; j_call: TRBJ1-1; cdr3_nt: TGTGCCAGCAGACAGGGGCCGAACACTGAAGCTTTCTTT; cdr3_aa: CASRQGPNTEAFF
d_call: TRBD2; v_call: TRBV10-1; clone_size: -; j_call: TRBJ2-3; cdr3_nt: TGCGCCAGCAGTGGCGCGGGAGGCACAGATACGCAGTATTTT; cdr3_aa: CASSGAGGTDTQYF
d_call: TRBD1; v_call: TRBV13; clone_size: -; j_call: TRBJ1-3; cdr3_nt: TGTGCCAGCAGCTTCTTAACGATACAGGGGTCGATAGGAAACACCATATATTTT; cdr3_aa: CASSFLTIQGSIGNTIYF
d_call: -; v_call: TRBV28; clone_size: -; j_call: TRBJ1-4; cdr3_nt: TGTGCCAGCAGCCTCACAGGGTTTTTTGAAAAACTGTTTTTT; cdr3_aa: CASSLTGFFEKLFF
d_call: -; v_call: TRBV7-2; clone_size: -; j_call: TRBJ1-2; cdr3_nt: TGTGCCAGCAGCTTAGTAGAGGGTAACTATGGCTACACCTTC; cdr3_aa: CASSLVEGNYGYTF